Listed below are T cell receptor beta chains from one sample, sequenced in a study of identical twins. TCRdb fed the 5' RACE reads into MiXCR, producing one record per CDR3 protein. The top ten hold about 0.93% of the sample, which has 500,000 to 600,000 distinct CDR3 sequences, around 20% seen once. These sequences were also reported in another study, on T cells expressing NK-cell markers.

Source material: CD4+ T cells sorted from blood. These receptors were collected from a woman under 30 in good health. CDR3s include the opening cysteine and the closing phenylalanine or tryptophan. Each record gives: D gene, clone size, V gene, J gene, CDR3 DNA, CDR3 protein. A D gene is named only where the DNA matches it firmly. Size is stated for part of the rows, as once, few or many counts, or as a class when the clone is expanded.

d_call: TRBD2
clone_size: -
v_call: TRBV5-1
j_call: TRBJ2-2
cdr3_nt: TGCGCCAGCAGACGAGCGGGATCAGGGAACACCGGGGAGCTGTTTTTT
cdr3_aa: CASRRAGSGNTGELFF

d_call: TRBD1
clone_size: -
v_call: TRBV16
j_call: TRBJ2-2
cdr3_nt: TGTGCCAGCACCTCATCCAGGACAGGGGGCTCGACTAGCGTTAACTTCGGGGAGCTGTTTTTT
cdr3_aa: CASTSSRTGGSTSVNFGELFF

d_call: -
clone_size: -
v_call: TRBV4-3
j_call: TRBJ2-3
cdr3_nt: TGCGCCAGCAGCCACAGTCCCTCCGATACGCAGTATTTT
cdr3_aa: CASSHSPSDTQYF

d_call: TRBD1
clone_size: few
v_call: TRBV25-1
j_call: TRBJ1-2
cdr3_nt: TGTGCCAGCAGTGATACCAGGGGGTTGGGGTATGGCTACACCTTC
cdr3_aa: CASSDTRGLGYGYTF

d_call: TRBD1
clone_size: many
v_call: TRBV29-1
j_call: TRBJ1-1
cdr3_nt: TGCAGCGCTCGGACAGGGAGGGACACTGAAGCTTTCTTT
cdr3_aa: CSARTGRDTEAFF

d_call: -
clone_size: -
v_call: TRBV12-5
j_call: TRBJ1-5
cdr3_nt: TGTGCTAGTGGTTTGGTAATACAAGGCAATCAGCCCCAGCATTTT
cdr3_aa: CASGLVIQGNQPQHF

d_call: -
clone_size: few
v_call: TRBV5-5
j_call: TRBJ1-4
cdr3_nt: TGTGCCAGCAGCTTGGGGTTGGATGAAAAACTGTTTTTT
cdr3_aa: CASSLGLDEKLFF

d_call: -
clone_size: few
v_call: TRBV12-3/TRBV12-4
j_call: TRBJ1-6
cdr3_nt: TGTGCCAGCAGTTCAGGACAGTACCATAATTCACCCCTCCACTTT
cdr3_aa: CASSSGQYHNSPLHF

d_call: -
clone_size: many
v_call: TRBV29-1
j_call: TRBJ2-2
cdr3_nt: TGCAGCGTTGAAGACAGGGCTGGCGGGGAGCTGTTTTTT
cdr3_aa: CSVEDRAGGELFF

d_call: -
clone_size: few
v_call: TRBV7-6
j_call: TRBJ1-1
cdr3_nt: TGTGCCAGCAGCTTAAGGCCTCGGACCGTGAACACTGAAGCTTTCTTT
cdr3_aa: CASSLRPRTVNTEAFF